A selection of T cell receptor beta chains follows, all from one sample in a study of blood T cell repertoires in COVID-19. Assay used: immunoSEQ multiplex PCR; TCRdb lists only in-frame clones, some missing. This table holds about 250,000 clones, 65% to 90% found once. Sequenced material: PBMCs or T cells enriched from blood (not recorded which). The source is a woman aged 45-60 years with acute COVID-19. Each CDR3 is given with its conserved first and last residue. The D gene is left open where the match is weak. Size is omitted from some rows. Given values are once, few, many or a class for expanded clones.

TRBJ2-7	.	TRBV7-2	TRBD1	TGTGCCAGCAGCTCAGACAGGGGGCGCCCCGAGCAGTACTTC	CASSSDRGRPEQYF
TRBJ2-1	.	TRBV27	TRBD2	TGTGCCAGCAGTCTCTTAGCGGGGGGGCTTGAGCAGTTCTTC	CASSLLAGGLEQFF
TRBJ2-5	.	TRBV19	TRBD2	TGTGCCAGTAGTCCCTTGACTAGCGGGGTTGGGGAGACCCAGTACTTC	CASSPLTSGVGETQYF
TRBJ2-3	once	TRBV6-5	TRBD1	TGTGCCAGCAGACCGGGACAGGGAACAGATACGCAGTATTTT	CASRPGQGTDTQYF
TRBJ1-2	.	TRBV19	TRBD1	TGTGCCAGTAGTATAACCCCCGGGACAGGGGATGGCTACACCTTC	CASSITPGTGDGYTF
TRBJ1-2	once	TRBV7-9	TRBD1	TGTGCCAGCAGCTCTCTAGACAGGGGAGGGGGCTACACCTTC	CASSSLDRGGGYTF
TRBJ1-2	.	TRBV30	TRBD1	TGTGCCTGGAATGGGCAGGGGGTAGGTGGCTACACCTTC	CAWNGQGVGGYTF
TRBJ1-6	.	TRBV5-1	TRBD1	TGCGCCAGCAGAACCGGGACAGGGTTTAATTCACCCCTCCACTTT	CASRTGTGFNSPLHF
TRBJ2-2	few	TRBV9	.	TGTGCCAGCAGCGTATCCGGGATCGGGGAGCTGTTTTTT	CASSVSGIGELFF
TRBJ2-2	.	TRBV12-3/TRBV12-4	.	TGTGCCAGCAGACAAGCAGGGACCGGGGAGCTGTTTTTT	CASRQAGTGELFF
TRBJ1-3	.	TRBV4-1	TRBD1	TGCGCCAGCAGCCAAGGGGGGACAGGGGGAAACACCATATATTTT	CASSQGGTGGNTIYF
TRBJ1-1	.	TRBV7-9	TRBD1	TGTGCCAGCAGCTTTCCATCCGGACAGGGCACTGAAGCTTTCTTT	CASSFPSGQGTEAFF
TRBJ2-7	.	TRBV6-5	TRBD2	TGTGCCAGCAGTTACTTAGCGGGGCACTACGAGCAGTACTTC	CASSYLAGHYEQYF
TRBJ2-2	few	TRBV6-5	.	TGTGCCCACAGGCGTGCGAACACCGGGGAGCTGTTTTTT	CAHRRANTGELFF
TRBJ2-2	.	TRBV18	TRBD1	TGTGCCAGCTCTCGGTTCCGGGACAGGGAGTCCGGGGAGCTGTTTTTT	CASSRFRDRESGELFF
TRBJ1-2	.	TRBV30	.	TGTGCCTGGACCAAACACCTGCCTCAGATAGGCTACACCTTC	CAWTKHLPQIGYTF
TRBJ1-1	.	TRBV29-1	.	TGCAGCGTTGTTTCGGGGACTGAAGCTTTCTTT	CSVVSGTEAFF
TRBJ2-1	.	TRBV13	TRBD2	TGTGCCAGCAGCTTGGCGGGGGACTACCAATACAATGAGCAGTTCTTC	CASSLAGDYQYNEQFF
TRBJ1-5	.	TRBV5-6	TRBD1	TGTGCCAGCAGCTTGCTGGGACAGGGGGAGCAGCCCCAGCATTTT	CASSLLGQGEQPQHF
TRBJ2-3	once	TRBV11-3	.	TGTGCCAGCAGCTCCGTGGAGGGGGATACGCAGTATTTT	CASSSVEGDTQYF
TRBJ1-4	.	TRBV7-2	.	TGTGCCAGCAGCCCACCCCCGACTAATAATGAAAAACTGTTTTTT	CASSPPPTNNEKLFF
TRBJ1-6	.	TRBV11-2	TRBD1	TGTGCCAGCAGCTGGGACAGGGGAGGCTCACCCCTCCACTTT	CASSWDRGGSPLHF
TRBJ1-1	.	TRBV7-2	.	TGTGCCAGCAGCTTCGACACGGACACTGAAGCTTTCTTT	CASSFDTDTEAFF
TRBJ2-1	.	TRBV6-1	TRBD2	TGTGCCAGCAGTGAGACTAGCGGGGGTGGGAAAAAGCAGTTCTTC	CASSETSGGGKKQFF
TRBJ1-2	.	TRBV18	TRBD1	TGTGCCAGCTCACCGCGACAGGGGGTGGACTATGGCTACACCTTC	CASSPRQGVDYGYTF
TRBJ1-1	.	TRBV4-1	TRBD1	TGCGCCAGCAGCCAAGATGCGACAGGGGGCACTGAAGCTTTCTTT	CASSQDATGGTEAFF
TRBJ2-1	.	TRBV27	TRBD2	TGTGCCAGCAGTTTATGGGGACTAGCGGGGGGCCGGACCTACAATGAGCAGTTCTTC	CASSLWGLAGGRTYNEQFF
TRBJ1-2	.	TRBV6-5	.	TGTGCCAGCAGTCCCGTCTCCGGGAACTATGGCTACACCTTC	CASSPVSGNYGYTF
TRBJ1-1	.	TRBV3-1/TRBV3-2	.	TGTGCCAGCAGCCCGACTTCGGGGGGTGGGAACACTGAAGCTTTCTTT	CASSPTSGGGNTEAFF
TRBJ1-5	.	TRBV6-1	.	TGTGCCAGCAGTGTAGCCTACTTACGTCCCCAGCATTTT	CASSVAYLRPQHF
TRBJ1-4	.	TRBV5-1	TRBD1	TGCGCCAGCAGCTTGTCCTACAGGGGCCATAATGAAAAACTGTTTTTT	CASSLSYRGHNEKLFF
TRBJ2-1	few	TRBV11-3	.	TGTGCCAGCAGCTTCAGGGGGAGGAATGAGCAGTTCTTC	CASSFRGRNEQFF
TRBJ1-2	.	TRBV30	TRBD1	TGTGCCTGGAGTGGGACAGGGAACTATGGCTACACCTTC	CAWSGTGNYGYTF
TRBJ2-7	once	TRBV7-9	.	TGTGCCAGCAGCTTACAGTCTTCCTACGAGCAGTACTTC	CASSLQSSYEQYF
TRBJ2-1	.	TRBV27	.	TGTGCCAGCAGTTTTACCCCTCTAGTCTCCTACAATGAGCAGTTCTTC	CASSFTPLVSYNEQFF
TRBJ1-3	.	TRBV14	.	TGTGCCAGCAGCCCGCGTGCTGGGGGGATTACTGGAAACACCATATATTTT	CASSPRAGGITGNTIYF
TRBJ2-2	.	TRBV11-3	.	TGTGCCAGCAGCCGGACAGCGAACACCGGGGAGCTGTTTTTT	CASSRTANTGELFF
TRBJ1-1	.	TRBV4-2	.	TGTGCCAGCAGCCAGGGGGGTCGGGTGGGGACTGAAGCTTTCTTT	CASSQGGRVGTEAFF
TRBJ1-2	few	TRBV30	.	TGTGCCTGGAGCCTTAAAGCCTATGGCTACACCTTC	CAWSLKAYGYTF